The TCR beta chain under discussion was sequenced for a study of response to subunit inactivated influenza vaccine. About this clonotype: Its antigen is unidentified.

TCRdb re-called the RT-PCR reads with MiXCR, one entry per CDR3 protein. The sample has roughly 630,000 distinct CDR3 sequences; 14% are singletons. General observations from the study: A suggestion made by the authors is that each seasonal influenza vaccination recruits few new T cells.

The ends lost 4 bases at V and 9 bases at J; junction bases unmatched: 9. CDR1 is SGHRS and CDR2 is YFSETQ in the germline V gene. The CDR3 runs to 16 residues. The TCR was taken from a man aged 45-65 years who received an inactivated influenza vaccine. The sample was PBMCs from blood, taken 14 days before vaccination. J is TRBJ2-2 and V is TRBV5-1; the match to TRBD2 covers 13 bases. The CDR3 DNA sequence: TGCGCCAGCAGCCCCGGGACTAGCGGGGTCGGGCGGGAGCTGTTTTTT. Its protein is CASSPGTSGVGRELFF.